Described below is a single T cell receptor (beta chain) sequence and its context. The CDR3 totals 17 residues. V lost 8 bases and J lost 5; bases outside the gene matches: 13. CDR1 and CDR2 (germline): MGHRA, YSYEKL. This specimen belongs to a study of control samples from healthy donors and cancer patients. Repertoires were generated with immunoSEQ multiplex PCR, while TCRdb's copy carries only in-frame clones and drops some. The sample includes 150,000 or so clones, over 90% seen only once; the top ten take under 2.5%. This TCR came from a man in his fifties or sixties in good health. The sequenced material came from blood. V and J are TRBV4-1 and TRBJ2-5, with 14 bases fitting TRBD2. The CDR3 coding sequence is TGCGCCAGCGCGAGACCGGGACTAGCGGGAGTGGGGGAGACCCAGTACTTC. Residues: CASARPGLAGVGETQYF.